The present T cell receptor beta chain was sequenced within a study of blood T cells in healthy people across ages. Study results and limitations: The diversity estimates, figures obtained from one million T cells, were considered underestimates. Percentage of naive T cells showed a strong correlation with TCR beta diversity. Researchers said unsorted PBMCs prevented a conclusive naive versus antigen-experienced comparison.

Around 10 milliliters was the volume of peripheral blood drawn from each donor. Germline CDR1 SGHNT, CDR2 YYREEE (reference sequence). CDR3 length: 13 amino acids. V gave up 2 bases and J gave up 8 bases, with 8 bases separating them. Next came a second PCR, run for about 7 to 11 cycles, which used a sample-barcoded 5' primer along with a J-beta primer mix. TCRdb fed the 5' RACE reads into MiXCR, producing one record per CDR3 protein. Of 2 million or so distinct CDR3 sequences in the sample, roughly 49% were seen once. With respect to this clonotype: Its antigen is not known.

The rearrangement links TRBV5-4 to TRBJ1-6; D remains ambiguous. The sequenced material came from blood. The receptor's source is a woman between 35 and 50 years old in good health. The CDR3 region is CASSLVRDSPLHF. CDR3 nucleotides: TGTGCCAGCAGCTTAGTAAGAGATTCACCCCTCCACTTT. Supplemented by reference TRBV5-4 and TRBJ1-6, the full variable domain reads ETGVTQSPTHLIKTRGQQVTLRCSSQSGHNTVSWYQQALGQGPQFIFQYYREEENGRGNFPPRFSGLQFPNYSSELNVNALELDDSALYLCASSLVRDSPLHFGNGTRLTVT.